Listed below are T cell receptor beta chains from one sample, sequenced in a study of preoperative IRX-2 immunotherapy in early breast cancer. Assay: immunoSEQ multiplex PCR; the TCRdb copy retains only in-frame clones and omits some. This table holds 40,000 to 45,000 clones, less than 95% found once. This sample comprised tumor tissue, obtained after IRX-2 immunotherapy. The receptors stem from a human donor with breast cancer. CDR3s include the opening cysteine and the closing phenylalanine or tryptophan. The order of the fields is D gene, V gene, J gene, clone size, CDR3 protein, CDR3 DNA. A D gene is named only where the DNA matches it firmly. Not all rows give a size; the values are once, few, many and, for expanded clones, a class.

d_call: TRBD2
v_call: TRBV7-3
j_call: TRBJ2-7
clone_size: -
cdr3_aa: CASSPGTSGDYEQYF
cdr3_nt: TGTGCCAGCAGCCCGGGGACTAGCGGGGACTACGAGCAGTACTTC

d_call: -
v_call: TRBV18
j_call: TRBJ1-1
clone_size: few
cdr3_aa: CASSPQGRSTEAFF
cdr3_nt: TGTGCCAGCTCACCCCAGGGAAGGAGTACTGAAGCTTTCTTT

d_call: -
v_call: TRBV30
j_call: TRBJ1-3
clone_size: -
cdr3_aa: CAWSVRGFAGNTIYF
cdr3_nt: TGTGCCTGGAGTGTACGGGGTTTTGCTGGAAACACCATATATTTT

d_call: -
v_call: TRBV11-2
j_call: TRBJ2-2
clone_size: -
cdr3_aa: CASSSPYGAYLVSGELFF
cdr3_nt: TGTGCCAGCAGCTCCCCGTATGGTGCCTATCTAGTATCCGGGGAGCTGTTTTTT

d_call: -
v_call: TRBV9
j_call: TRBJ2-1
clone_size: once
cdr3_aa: CASREGKFF
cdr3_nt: TGTGCCAGTAGAGAGGGAAAGTTCTTC

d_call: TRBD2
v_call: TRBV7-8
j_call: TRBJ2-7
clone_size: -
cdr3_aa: CASTYPGLVSEQYF
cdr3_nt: TGTGCCAGCACTTACCCGGGACTAGTTAGCGAGCAGTACTTC

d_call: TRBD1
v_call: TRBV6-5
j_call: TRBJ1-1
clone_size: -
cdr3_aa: CASTHRGTEAFF
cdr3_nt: TGTGCCAGCACTCACAGGGGCACTGAAGCTTTCTTT

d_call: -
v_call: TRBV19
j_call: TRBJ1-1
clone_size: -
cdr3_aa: CASSAQVNTEAFF
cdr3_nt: TGTGCCAGTAGTGCGCAAGTGAACACTGAAGCTTTCTTT

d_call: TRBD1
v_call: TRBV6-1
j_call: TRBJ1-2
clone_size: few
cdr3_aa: CASRDRTNYGYTF
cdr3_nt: TGTGCCAGCAGGGACAGGACTAACTATGGCTACACCTTC

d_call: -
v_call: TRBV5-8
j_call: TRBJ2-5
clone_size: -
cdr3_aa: CASSRGGHIQETQYF
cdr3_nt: TGTGCCAGCAGCCGTGGGGGGCATATCCAAGAGACCCAGTACTTC

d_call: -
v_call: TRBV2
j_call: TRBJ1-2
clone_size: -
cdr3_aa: CASSDGAGRGTEGYTF
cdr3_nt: TGTGCCAGCAGTGACGGGGCAGGCAGGGGAACAGAAGGCTACACCTTC

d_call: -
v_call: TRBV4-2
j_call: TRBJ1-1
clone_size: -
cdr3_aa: CASSQEWAQGEAFF
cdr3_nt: TGTGCCAGCAGCCAAGAATGGGCGCAGGGTGAAGCTTTCTTT

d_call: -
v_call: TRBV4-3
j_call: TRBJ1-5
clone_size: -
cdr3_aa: CASSQVRASNQPQHF
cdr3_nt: TGCGCCAGCAGCCAAGTGAGGGCAAGCAATCAGCCCCAGCATTTT

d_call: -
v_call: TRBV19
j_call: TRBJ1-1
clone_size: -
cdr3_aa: CASSISGRAEAFF
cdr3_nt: TGTGCCAGTAGTATATCTGGGAGGGCTGAAGCTTTCTTT

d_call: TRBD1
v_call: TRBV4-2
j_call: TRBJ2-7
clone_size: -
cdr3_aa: CASSQTGTGLEQYF
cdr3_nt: TGTGCCAGCAGCCAGACCGGGACAGGGCTCGAGCAGTACTTC

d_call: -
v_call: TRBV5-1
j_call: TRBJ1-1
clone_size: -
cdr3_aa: CASRTGPNTEAFF
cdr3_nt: TGCGCCAGCAGAACAGGGCCGAACACTGAAGCTTTCTTT

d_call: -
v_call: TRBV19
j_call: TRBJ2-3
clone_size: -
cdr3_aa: CASRPGRGTDTQYF
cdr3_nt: TGTGCCAGCCGGCCAGGGAGAGGCACAGATACGCAGTATTTT

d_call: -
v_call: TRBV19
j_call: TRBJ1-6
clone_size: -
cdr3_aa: CASRFPAGPLHF
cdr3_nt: TGTGCCAGTAGATTCCCCGCGGGGCCCCTCCACTTT

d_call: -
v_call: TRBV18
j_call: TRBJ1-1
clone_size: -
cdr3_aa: CASSPLADMNTEAFF
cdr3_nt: TGTGCCAGCTCACCACTGGCAGACATGAACACTGAAGCTTTCTTT

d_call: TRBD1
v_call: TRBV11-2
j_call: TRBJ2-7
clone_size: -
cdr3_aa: CASSPLTGGMYEQYF
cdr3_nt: TGTGCCAGCAGCCCGTTGACAGGGGGAATGTACGAGCAGTACTTC

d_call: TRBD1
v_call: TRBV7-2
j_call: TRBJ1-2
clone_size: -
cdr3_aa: CASSSPRGVPNYGYTF
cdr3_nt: TGTGCCAGCAGCTCCCCCAGGGGGGTCCCAAACTATGGCTACACCTTC

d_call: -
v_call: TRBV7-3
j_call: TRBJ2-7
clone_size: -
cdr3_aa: CASSLNPGVYEQYF
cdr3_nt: TGTGCCAGCAGCTTAAATCCAGGGGTCTACGAGCAGTACTTC

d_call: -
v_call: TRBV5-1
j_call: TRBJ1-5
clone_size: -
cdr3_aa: CASSLGAYQPQHF
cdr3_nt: TGCGCCAGCAGCCTGGGGGCCTATCAGCCCCAGCATTTT

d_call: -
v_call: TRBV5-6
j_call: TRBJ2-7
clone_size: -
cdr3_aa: CASSGTGSSYEQYF
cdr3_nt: TGTGCCAGCAGCGGTACAGGAAGCTCCTACGAGCAGTACTTC

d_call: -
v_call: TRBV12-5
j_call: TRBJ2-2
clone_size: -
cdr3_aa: CASGLAPTIAANTGELFF
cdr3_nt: TGTGCTAGTGGTTTGGCCCCCACCATAGCGGCGAACACCGGGGAGCTGTTTTTT

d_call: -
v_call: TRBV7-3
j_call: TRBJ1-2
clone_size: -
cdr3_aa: CASSSRTDTNYGYTF
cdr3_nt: TGTGCCAGCAGCTCCCGGACAGACACTAACTATGGCTACACCTTC

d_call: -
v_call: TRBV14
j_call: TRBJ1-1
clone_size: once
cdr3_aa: CASSQAGGSEAFF
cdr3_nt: TGTGCCAGCAGCCAAGCTGGCGGGTCTGAAGCTTTCTTT

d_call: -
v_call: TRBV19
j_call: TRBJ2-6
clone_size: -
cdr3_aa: CASTLSRGSGANVLTF
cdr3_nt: TGTGCCAGTACCCTATCACGGGGCTCTGGGGCCAACGTCCTGACTTTC

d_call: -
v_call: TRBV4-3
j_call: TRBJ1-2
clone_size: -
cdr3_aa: CASSGVSQNYGYTF
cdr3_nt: TGCGCCAGCAGTGGTGTTAGTCAGAACTATGGCTACACCTTC

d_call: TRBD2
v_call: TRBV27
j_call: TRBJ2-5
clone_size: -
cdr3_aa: CASSLSAGGGTQYF
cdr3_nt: TGTGCCAGCAGTTTATCGGCGGGAGGGGGGACCCAGTACTTC

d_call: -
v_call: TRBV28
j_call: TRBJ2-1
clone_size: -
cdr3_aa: CASTVDPGQPYNEQFF
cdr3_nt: TGTGCCAGCACCGTCGACCCAGGACAGCCCTACAATGAGCAGTTCTTC

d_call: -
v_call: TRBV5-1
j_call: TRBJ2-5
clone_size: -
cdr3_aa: CASSFLGPETQYF
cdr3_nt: TGCGCCAGCAGCTTCCTGGGACCGGAGACCCAGTACTTC

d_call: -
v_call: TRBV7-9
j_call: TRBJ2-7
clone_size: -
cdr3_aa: CASSLIGAASYEQYF
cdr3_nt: TGTGCCAGCAGCTTAATAGGGGCGGCCTCCTACGAGCAGTACTTC

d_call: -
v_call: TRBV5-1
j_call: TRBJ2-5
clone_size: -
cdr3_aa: CASSLEGVRETQYF
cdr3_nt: TGCGCCAGCAGCTTGGAAGGGGTTCGGGAGACCCAGTACTTC

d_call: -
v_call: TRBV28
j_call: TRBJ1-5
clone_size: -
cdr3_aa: CASSLDNQPQHF
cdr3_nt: TGTGCCAGCAGTTTAGACAATCAGCCCCAGCATTTT

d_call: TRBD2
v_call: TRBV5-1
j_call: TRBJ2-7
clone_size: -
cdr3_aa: CASSLRLAGGFHEQYF
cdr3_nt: TGCGCCAGCAGCTTGAGGCTAGCGGGGGGTTTCCACGAGCAGTACTTC

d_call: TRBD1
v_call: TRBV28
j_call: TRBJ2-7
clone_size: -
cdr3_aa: CASGTGGWGEQYF
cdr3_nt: TGTGCCAGCGGGACAGGGGGCTGGGGCGAGCAGTACTTC